Given below is one T cell receptor beta chain in context. Its antigen is still unknown. The QIAseq Immune Repertoire TCR panel built the libraries from about 14 ng of total RNA. TCRdb called the reads again in MiXCR, with one record for every CDR3 protein. The repertoire includes fewer than 2,000 distinct CDR3 sequences, about 9.8% of them detected once, and approximately 5.4% sits in the top ten. The germline CDR1 and CDR2 sequences are DFQATT and SNEGSKA (reference sequence). Trimming cost V 3 bases and J 7 bases, with 16 bases left between them. The CDR3 totals 14 residues. The source of the sample is a study of circulating CD8 cells and anti-PD-1 response in melanoma. Study summary: Every 2 weeks, patients got 3 mg/kg nivolumab intravenously. Notes on the study in general: Experiments were generally run without replicates.

From live CD3+CD8+TCRalphabeta+ cells, four PD-1 and/or TIGIT subsets were sorted. This TCR derives from a human donor with melanoma. The starting material was CD8+ T cells from PBMCs, obtained at baseline or after one month of anti-PD-1 therapy (not recorded which). V and J are TRBV20-1 and TRBJ2-1; possible D gene TRBD1, 6 bases. The CDR3 sequence is CSASSRDIHNEQFF. The CDR3 region has the DNA TGCAGTGCTAGCTCCCGGGACATACATAATGAGCAGTTCTTC.